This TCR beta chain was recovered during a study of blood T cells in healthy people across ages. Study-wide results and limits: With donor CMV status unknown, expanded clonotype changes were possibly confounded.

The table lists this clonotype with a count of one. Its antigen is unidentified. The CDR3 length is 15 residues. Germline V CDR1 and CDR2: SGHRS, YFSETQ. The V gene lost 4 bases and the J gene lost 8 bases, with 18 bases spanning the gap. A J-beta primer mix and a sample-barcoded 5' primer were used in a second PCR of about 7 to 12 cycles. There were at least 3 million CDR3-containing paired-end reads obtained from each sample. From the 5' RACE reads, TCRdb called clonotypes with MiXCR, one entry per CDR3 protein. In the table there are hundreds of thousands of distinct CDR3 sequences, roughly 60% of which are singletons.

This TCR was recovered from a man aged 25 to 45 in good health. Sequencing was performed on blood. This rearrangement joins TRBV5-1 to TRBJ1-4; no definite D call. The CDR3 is CASSILGGREEKLFF. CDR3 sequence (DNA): TGCGCCAGCAGCATACTCGGCGGACGGGAGGAAAAACTGTTTTTT. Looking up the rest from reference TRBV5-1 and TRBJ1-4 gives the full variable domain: KAGVTQTPRYLIKTRGQQVTLSCSPISGHRSVSWYQQTPGQGLQFLFEYFSETQRNKGNFPGRFSGRQFSNSRSEMNVSTLELGDSALYLCASSILGGREEKLFFGSGTQLSVL.